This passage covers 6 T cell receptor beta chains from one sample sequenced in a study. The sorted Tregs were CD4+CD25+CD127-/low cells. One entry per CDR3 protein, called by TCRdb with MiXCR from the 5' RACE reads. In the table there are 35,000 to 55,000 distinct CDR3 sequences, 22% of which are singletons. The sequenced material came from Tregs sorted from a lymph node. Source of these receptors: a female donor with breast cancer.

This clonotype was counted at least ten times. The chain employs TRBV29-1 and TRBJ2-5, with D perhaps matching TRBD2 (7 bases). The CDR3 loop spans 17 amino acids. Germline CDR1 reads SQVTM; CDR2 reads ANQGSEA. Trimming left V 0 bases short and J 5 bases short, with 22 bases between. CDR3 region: CSVEDPGGASPGETQYF. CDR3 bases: TGCAGCGTTGAAGATCCTGGGGGGGCCAGCCCAGGGGAGACCCAGTACTTC.

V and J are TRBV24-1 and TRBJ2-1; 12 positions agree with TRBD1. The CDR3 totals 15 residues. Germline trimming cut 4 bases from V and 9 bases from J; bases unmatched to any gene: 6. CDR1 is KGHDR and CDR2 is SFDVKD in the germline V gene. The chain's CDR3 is CATSDPGTGGLEQFF. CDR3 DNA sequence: TGTGCCACCAGTGACCCCGGGACAGGGGGCCTTGAGCAGTTCTTC.

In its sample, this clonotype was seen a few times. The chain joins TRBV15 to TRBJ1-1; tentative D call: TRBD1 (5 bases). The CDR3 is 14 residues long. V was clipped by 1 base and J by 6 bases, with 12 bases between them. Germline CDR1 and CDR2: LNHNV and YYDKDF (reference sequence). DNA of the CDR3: TGTGCCACCAGCAGAGCCGGCCAAGGGGCTGAAGCTTTCTTT. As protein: CATSRAGQGAEAFF.

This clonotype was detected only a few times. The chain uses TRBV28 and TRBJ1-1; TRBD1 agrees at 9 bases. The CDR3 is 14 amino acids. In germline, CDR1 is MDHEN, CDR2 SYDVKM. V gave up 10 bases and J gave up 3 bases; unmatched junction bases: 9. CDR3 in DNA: TGTGCCACCCAGGACAGGGGTGTTGACACTGAAGCTTTCTTT. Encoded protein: CATQDRGVDTEAFF.

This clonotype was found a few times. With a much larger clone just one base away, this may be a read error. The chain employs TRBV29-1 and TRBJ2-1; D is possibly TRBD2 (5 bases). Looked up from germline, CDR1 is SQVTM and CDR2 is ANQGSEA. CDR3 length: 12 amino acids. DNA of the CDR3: TGCGGCGTTGAGCGGCGCTACAATGAGCAGTTCTTC. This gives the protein CGVERRYNEQFF.

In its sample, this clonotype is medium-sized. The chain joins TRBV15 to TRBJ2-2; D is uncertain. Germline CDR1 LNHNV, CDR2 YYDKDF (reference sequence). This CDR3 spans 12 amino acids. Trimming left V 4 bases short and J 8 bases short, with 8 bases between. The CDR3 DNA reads TGTGCCACCAGCACCCAAGGGGGGGAGCTGTTTTTT. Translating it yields CATSTQGGELFF.